A single sample is the source of the 24 T cell receptor beta chains below, sequenced in a study of blood T cell repertoires in COVID-19. Assay: immunoSEQ multiplex PCR; the TCRdb copy retains only in-frame clones and omits some. Among 140,000 to 150,000 clones listed, about 87% were seen once. The sequenced sample was peripheral blood. The receptors stem from a human donor with COVID-19, enrolled during active disease. The donor label of this sample is uncertain.

This chain connects TRBV3-1 (or the pseudogene TRBV3-2) to TRBJ2-7; unclear D gene. Trimming cost V 0 bases and J 3 bases, with 9 bases left between them. CDR3 length: 14 amino acids. Germline V lookup: CDR1 LGHDT, CDR2 YNNKEL (reference sequence). CDR3 residues: CASSQEMAVYEQYF. CDR3 DNA: TGTGCCAGCAGCCAAGAGATGGCGGTCTACGAGCAGTACTTC.

The rearrangement uses TRBV10-3 and TRBJ2-3; 9 positions agree with TRBD2. J lost 2 bases, V lost 10 bases, and 10 bases had no gene match. Germline-derived CDR1 and CDR2 are ENHRY and SYGVKD. There are 15 residues in the CDR3. CDR3 loop: CATEPLAGVTDTQYF. The DNA for the CDR3 is TGTGCCACCGAACCGTTAGCGGGGGTCACAGATACGCAGTATTTT.

This clone was seen more than once but under ten times. Here the CDR3 DNA reads TGTGCCAGCGCGCAGGGGGCAATATCCCTCGAGCAGTACTTC. Translating gives CASAQGAISLEQYF. The chain carries TRBV6-5 and TRBJ2-7; 8 bases line up with TRBD1. V lost 8 bases, J lost 6 bases, and 12 bases stayed unmatched. Looked up from germline, CDR1 is MNHEY and CDR2 is SVGAGI. CDR3 length: 14 residues.

The rearrangement uses TRBV3-1 (or the pseudogene TRBV3-2) and TRBJ2-5, with 7 positions matching TRBD1. The germline V gene has CDR1 LGHDT and CDR2 YNNKEL (reference sequence). With V trimmed by 3 bases and J by 5 bases, 9 bases remained unmatched. The CDR3 has 15 amino acids. In DNA, the CDR3 is TGTGCCAGCAGCCACCCGTCAGGGGGTGAGGAGACCCAGTACTTC. Protein product: CASSHPSGGEETQYF.

The J gene is TRBJ2-1, the V gene TRBV7-7; 7 nucleotides agree with TRBD2. V trimming: 5 bases; J trimming: 8 bases; junction bases outside the gene matches: 15. The germline V gene has CDR1 SSHAT and CDR2 FNYEAQ (reference sequence). The CDR3 is 16 residues long. CDR3 coding DNA: TGTGCCAGCAGCCCAGGACTAGTTTCGGGTTCCGATGAGCAGTTCTTC. Its protein is CASSPGLVSGSDEQFF.

The rearrangement links TRBV4-2 to TRBJ2-2; 7 bases line up with TRBD2. Germline V gives CDR1 LGHNA, CDR2 YNFKEQ. Unmatched junction bases numbered 15, after V lost 4 bases and J lost 1 base. There are 19 residues in the CDR3. The CDR3 region is CASSPSNLPGGKNTGELFF. CDR3 bases: TGTGCCAGCAGCCCCTCGAATCTTCCCGGGGGGAAGAACACCGGGGAGCTGTTTTTT.

J is TRBJ1-1 and V is TRBV29-1; D is unresolved. Germline lookup yields CDR1 SQVTM and CDR2 ANQGSEA. The CDR3 spans 12 residues. V shed 6 bases and J shed 2 bases, with 10 bases lying between them. The DNA for the CDR3 is TGCAGCGTCCGGACTGGAAACACTGAAGCTTTCTTT. Translated: CSVRTGNTEAFF.

This sequence joins TRBV11-1 and TRBJ2-3, with D uncertain. V was clipped by 1 base and J by 5 bases, with 4 bases between them. The CDR3 loop spans 12 amino acids. Germline CDR1 is SGHAT and CDR2 is FQDESV (reference sequence). Written as DNA, the CDR3 is TGTGCCAGCAGCTTAGGAGTAGATACGCAGTATTTT. This encodes CASSLGVDTQYF.

The V gene is TRBV7-3, the J gene TRBJ2-5, with D perhaps matching TRBD1 (5 bases). The V gene's germline CDR1 is SGHTA and CDR2 FQGTGA. Trimming removed 2 bases at V and 1 base at J, with 11 bases between. There are 15 residues in the CDR3. The CDR3 nucleotides read TGTGCCAGCAGCTTAGGGTCTCAGGGCCAAGAGACCCAGTACTTC. It is translated as CASSLGSQGQETQYF.

This chain uses TRBV6-5 with TRBJ1-5; D is ambiguous. Trimming removed 2 bases at V and 4 bases at J, with 9 bases between. The CDR3 covers 14 residues. Germline loops: CDR1 MNHEY, CDR2 SVGAGI. CDR3 DNA: TGTGCCAGCAGTTACGTCGGGGAAAATCAGCCCCAGCATTTT. This sequence encodes CASSYVGENQPQHF.

V usage is TRBV18 and J usage is TRBJ1-1; D perhaps matches TRBD1 (6 bases). Germline V CDR1 and CDR2: KGHSH, LQKENI. Trimming left V 3 bases short and J 2 bases short, with 13 bases between. CDR3 length: 15 residues. The CDR3 DNA reads as TGTGCCAGCTCACCGGGCGACAGGTTTAACACTGAAGCTTTCTTT. Protein sequence: CASSPGDRFNTEAFF.

The V and J genes are TRBV29-1 and TRBJ1-1, with D maybe TRBD1 (6 bases). V shed 7 bases and J shed 4 bases, with 10 bases lying between them. Looked up from germline, CDR1 is SQVTM and CDR2 is ANQGSEA. There are 11 residues in the CDR3. The CDR3 loop reads CSDSRGTEAFF. As DNA, the CDR3 is TGCAGCGACAGCAGGGGCACTGAAGCTTTCTTT.

The chain joins TRBV5-4 to TRBJ2-3, with 9 bases lining up with TRBD2. The junction had 4 bases not matched to a gene; V was cut back by 2 bases and J by 3 bases. Germline CDR1 reads SGHNT; CDR2 reads YYREEE (reference sequence). This CDR3 has 15 amino acids. The CDR3 DNA is TGTGCCAGCAGCTTCGGGCTAGCGGGGACAGATACGCAGTATTTT. Translating it yields CASSFGLAGTDTQYF.

The chain employs TRBV3-1 (or the pseudogene TRBV3-2) and TRBJ2-3; no firm D call. The germline V and J ends were trimmed by 0 bases and 4 bases, with 11 bases remaining between them. This CDR3 spans 15 amino acids. CDR1 and CDR2 from the germline V gene are LGHDT and YNNKEL (reference sequence). The CDR3 spells CASSQDTVRADTQYF. The CDR3, as DNA: TGTGCCAGCAGCCAAGATACAGTCAGAGCAGATACGCAGTATTTT.

The chain links TRBV7-9 to TRBJ1-2; TRBD1 aligns across 7 bases. From germline, CDR1 is SEHNR and CDR2 FQNEAQ (reference sequence). Unmatched junction bases numbered 6, after V lost 4 bases and J lost 4 bases. The CDR3 loop spans 14 amino acids. In DNA form, the CDR3 reads TGTGCCAGCAGCTCAGCAAGGGGGCCCTATGGCTACACCTTC. This codes for CASSSARGPYGYTF.

The chain uses TRBV6-5 and TRBJ2-1, with D possibly being TRBD1 (6 bases). Germline V gene lookup returns CDR1 MNHEY and CDR2 SVGAGI. V lost 6 bases to trimming and J lost 9 bases, with 18 bases between them. The CDR3 is 14 residues long. The CDR3 is CASSYGQTATEQFF. Here the CDR3 DNA reads TGTGCCAGCAGCTACGGACAGACAGCAACTGAGCAGTTCTTC.

The chain has TRBV28 and TRBJ1-6; 9 nucleotides line up with TRBD1. Trimming cost V 3 bases and J 9 bases; bases outside gene matches: 6. This CDR3 spans 15 amino acids. Germline assignment: CDR1 MDHEN and CDR2 SYDVKM. The CDR3 DNA reads TGTGCCAGCAGTTTCCCCGGGACAGGGACTTCACCCCTCCACTTT. Translated: CASSFPGTGTSPLHF. Full variable domain (rest looked up from reference TRBV28 and TRBJ1-6): DVKVTQSSRYLVKRTGEKVFLECVQDMDHENMFWYRQDPGLGLRLIYFSYDVKMKEKGDIPEGYSVSREKKERFSLILESASTNQTSMYLCASSFPGTGTSPLHFGNGTRLTVT.

Written as DNA, the CDR3 is TGTGCCAGCAGCTCCCCGGGACAGGGATCCTACGAGCAGTACTTC. Translation gives CASSSPGQGSYEQYF. V and J are TRBV7-2 and TRBJ2-7, with TRBD1 identical over 9 bases. The germline V gene encodes CDR1 SGHTA and CDR2 FQGNSA. The CDR3 is 15 residues long. V was clipped by 4 bases and J by 1 base; unmatched bases: 5.

The gene calls are TRBV5-6 and TRBJ1-3; 7 bases are a match to TRBD1. The J segment lost 3 bases and the V segment lost 7 bases, leaving 13 bases of the junction unmatched. Germline V gene sequence: CDR1 SGHDT, CDR2 YYEEEE. This CDR3 has 16 residues. The CDR3 DNA reads as TGTGCCAGCCGGGACAGCTTTCCCTCTGTTGGAAACACCATATATTTT. This codes for CASRDSFPSVGNTIYF.

The chain recombines TRBV7-2 with TRBJ1-3; D perhaps matches TRBD1 (5 bases). Germline assignment: CDR1 SGHTA and CDR2 FQGNSA. V was pared by 5 bases and J by 4 bases, with 9 bases between. The CDR3 is 13 amino acids. Here the CDR3 reads CASSPGLGNTIYF. The CDR3 DNA reads TGTGCCAGCAGCCCGGGACTGGGAAACACCATATATTTT.

The V and J genes are TRBV9 and TRBJ1-2, with D unresolved. The CDR3 is made up of 12 amino acids. V gave up 4 bases and J gave up 7 bases, with 11 bases separating them. From germline, CDR1 is SGDLS and CDR2 YYNGEE. DNA for the CDR3: TGTGCCAGCAGCCTCGAGGGAGGTGGCTACACCTTC. Its protein product is CASSLEGGGYTF.

A few counts support this clone. The chain combines TRBV7-9 with TRBJ1-5; 12 bases match TRBD1. The CDR3 totals 13 residues. The J segment lost 6 bases and the V segment lost 8 bases, leaving 2 bases of the junction unmatched. Germline CDR1 and CDR2: SEHNR and FQNEAQ (reference sequence). This chain's CDR3 is CASGTGGGQPQHF. The DNA for the CDR3 is TGTGCCAGCGGGACAGGGGGCGGTCAGCCCCAGCATTTT. The entire variable domain, with the rest obtained from reference TRBV7-9 and TRBJ1-5, is as follows: DTGVSQNPRHKITKRGQNVTFRCDPISEHNRLYWYRQTLGQGPEFLTYFQNEAQLEKSRLLSDRFSAERPKGSFSTLEIQRTEQGDSAMYLCASGTGGGQPQHFGDGTRLSIL.

This clone was recorded once. The chain links TRBV29-1 to TRBJ1-5; 8 positions match TRBD1. The CDR3 length is 13 residues. The V gene end was trimmed by 0 bases and the J gene end by 7 bases; junction bases not matched to a gene: 2. The germline V gene encodes CDR1 SQVTM and CDR2 ANQGSEA. CDR3: CSVEDGQGQPQHF. The CDR3 coding sequence is TGCAGCGTTGAAGACGGACAGGGCCAGCCCCAGCATTTT.

This clone was detected a few times. The chain joins TRBV28 to TRBJ1-1; D is perhaps TRBD1 (5 bases). Germline CDR1 is MDHEN and CDR2 is SYDVKM. Trimming took 5 bases from V and 4 from J, leaving 14 bases between them. The length of the CDR3 is 14 residues. This CDR3 reads CASSPQGDGTEAFF. Here the CDR3 DNA reads TGTGCCAGCAGTCCCCAGGGTGATGGCACTGAAGCTTTCTTT.